This entry lists 19 T cell receptor beta chains sequenced from one sample in a study of cytomegalovirus exposure and HLA in healthy donors (dated by TCRdb to about 2017). The library was produced with the immunoSEQ multiplex PCR assay. The multiplex PCR relied on a mix of 60 forward primers for TCR Vbeta segments and 13 reverse primers for TCR Jbeta segments. This is the immuneACCESS table as TCRdb keeps it, with only in-frame sequences that have V and J called. A part of the clones is gone; compared with another copy, unresolved V genes explain less than half, and the rest is unexplained. The sample has some 110,000 clones on record, about 84% of them singletons. The ten top clones hold approximately 3.8% of the sample. The material sequenced was PBMCs. The origin of the receptors is a middle-aged man in good health and CMV-seronegative.

CDR3 region: CASSSRLSYEQYF. DNA of the CDR3: TGTGCCAGCAGCTCCAGGCTTTCCTACGAGCAGTACTTC. The chain couples TRBV5-4 to TRBJ2-7; unclear D gene. The germline V gene has CDR1 SGHNT and CDR2 YYREEE (reference sequence). Trimming took 3 bases from V and 1 from J, leaving 8 bases between them. The CDR3 is made up of 13 amino acids.

The gene calls are TRBV11-2 and TRBJ2-7; TRBD1 agrees at 10 bases. V gave up 6 bases and J gave up 6 bases; unmatched junction bases: 5. Germline V gene lookup returns CDR1 SGHAT and CDR2 FQNNGV. This CDR3 contains 13 residues. This CDR3 reads CASRGTGVSEQYF. In DNA form, the CDR3 reads TGTGCCAGCAGGGGGACAGGGGTTAGCGAGCAGTACTTC.

This clone has a handful of counts. The V call is TRBV7-2, the J call TRBJ2-2; D may be TRBD1 (5 bases). Germline V gene data show CDR1 as SGHTA and CDR2 as FQGNSA. CDR3 size: 14 residues. The V end was cut by 6 bases, the J end by 0 bases, with 8 bases between. The chain's CDR3 is CASRRQSNTGELFF. The DNA for the CDR3 is TGTGCCAGCAGGCGACAGTCGAACACCGGGGAGCTGTTTTTT.

Comment on this clone: Other DNA sequences in this sample translate to the same CDR3. The rearrangement uses TRBV7-2 and TRBJ1-3; D is undetermined. The germline V gene has CDR1 SGHTA and CDR2 FQGNSA. The length of the CDR3 is 13 residues. V was shortened by 4 bases and J by 0 bases, with 4 bases between the two germline ends. The CDR3 spells CASSSSSGNTIYF. CDR3 DNA sequence: TGTGCCAGCAGCTCCAGCTCTGGAAACACCATATATTTT. Full variable domain (rest looked up from reference TRBV7-2 and TRBJ1-3): GAGVSQSPSNKVTEKGKDVELRCDPISGHTALYWYRQSLGQGLEFLIYFQGNSAPDKSGLPSDRFSAERTGGSVSTLTIQRTQQEDSAVYLCASSSSSGNTIYFGEGSWLTVV.

As DNA, the CDR3 is TGCAGCGGTGAGGTTTCAGCCAGGCGGGCAGCTTTCTTT. Residues: CSGEVSARRAAFF. The chain couples TRBV29-1 to TRBJ1-1; D call uncertain. In germline, CDR1 is SQVTM, CDR2 ANQGSEA. V was clipped by 7 bases and J by 10 bases, with 22 bases between them. CDR3 size: 13 residues.

The chain links TRBV5-6 to TRBJ1-6, with D perhaps TRBD1 (5 bases). The CDR3 has 14 amino acids. V lost 4 bases, J lost 6 bases, and 11 bases lay in between. Per germline, CDR1 SGHDT and CDR2 YYEEEE. CDR3 region: CASSLGLSNSPLHF. CDR3 nucleotide sequence: TGTGCCAGCAGCCTGGGACTATCTAATTCACCCCTCCACTTT.

This chain joins TRBV30 and TRBJ2-5; D might be TRBD2 (7 bases). With the DNA end fitting TRBJ2-7 better, the J assignment may be wrong. The length of the CDR3 is 12 residues. From germline, CDR1 is GTSNPN and CDR2 SVGIG (reference sequence). DNA of the CDR3: TGTGGGGTTCGGGGGGCCTTCTACGAGCAGTACTTC. This sequence encodes CGVRGAFYEQYF.

V gene TRBV4-3 combines with J gene TRBJ1-6; 7 nucleotides align to TRBD1. This CDR3 has 15 residues. V gave up 4 bases and J gave up 10 bases; unmatched junction bases: 10. Looked up from germline, CDR1 is LGHNA and CDR2 is YSLEER. Here the CDR3 reads CASSLGRDRSSPLHF. In nucleotides, the CDR3 is TGCGCCAGCAGCCTCGGCCGGGACAGATCATCACCCCTCCACTTT.

The chain couples TRBV7-2 to TRBJ1-5; D is possibly TRBD1 (5 bases). CDR3 length: 13 amino acids. V lost 1 base, J lost 6 bases, and 7 bases lay in between. Germline lookup yields CDR1 SGHTA and CDR2 FQGNSA. The CDR3 DNA follows: TGTGCCAGCAGCTTAGTCGGGGGTCAGCCCCAGCATTTT. Its protein product is CASSLVGGQPQHF.

The V call is TRBV5-4, the J call TRBJ2-3; D not certain. The CDR3 extends over 13 amino acids. Germline V CDR1 and CDR2: SGHNT, YYREEE (reference sequence). Trimming cost V 6 bases and J 1 base, with 9 bases left between them. In nucleotides, the CDR3 is TGTGCCAGCACTCCCCAGGGCACAGATACGCAGTATTTT. It yields the protein CASTPQGTDTQYF.

The count of this clone is one. The chain has TRBV18 and TRBJ2-7; D is perhaps TRBD2 (6 bases). V was pared by 3 bases and J by 3 bases, with 9 bases between. The CDR3 totals 13 residues. The germline CDR1 and CDR2 sequences are KGHSH and LQKENI. CDR3 DNA sequence: TGTGCCAGCTCACCGGGGGGAAACTACGAGCAGTACTTC. This sequence encodes CASSPGGNYEQYF.

As to this clone: Compared with germline, one end of the junction differs, possibly owing to a read error. The same CDR3 is also encoded by other DNA sequences in this sample. This chain uses TRBV4-1 with TRBJ2-7; D remains ambiguous. Germline CDR1 and CDR2: MGHRA and YSYEKL. The CDR3 has 13 residues. CDR3 in amino acids: CASSQGYNYEQYF. In DNA, the CDR3 is TGTGCCAGCAGCCAAGGGTACAACTACGAGCAGTACTTC.

This clone has only one observation. V and J are TRBV4-1 and TRBJ1-2; tentative D call: TRBD1 (5 bases). The CDR3 loop spans 16 amino acids. Germline V gene data show CDR1 as MGHRA and CDR2 as YSYEKL. Trimming pared 1 base from V and 4 bases from J, leaving 16 bases between. CDR3 DNA sequence: TGCGCCAGCAGCCAAGGCCTGGGGCCCCGGCCCTATGGCTACACCTTC. Translated: CASSQGLGPRPYGYTF.

This chain uses TRBV28 with TRBJ1-2; 9 positions match TRBD1. The CDR3 is 13 residues long. The germline gives CDR1 MDHEN, CDR2 SYDVKM. With 4 bases clipped from V and 4 bases from J, the junction kept 1 base outside the gene matches. CDR3 in DNA: TGTGCCAGCAGTTCGGGACAGGGCTATGGCTACACCTTC. The encoded protein is CASSSGQGYGYTF.

This clone appeared a single time. The rearrangement joins TRBV6-1 to TRBJ1-2, with D possibly being TRBD1 (6 bases). Trimming cost V 2 bases and J 8 bases, with 18 bases left between them. The germline V gene encodes CDR1 MNHNS and CDR2 SASEGT. The CDR3 runs 15 residues. This CDR3 reads CASSEMGHPGQGYTF. Here the CDR3 DNA reads TGTGCCAGCAGTGAAATGGGACACCCCGGACAAGGCTACACCTTC.

The rearrangement links TRBV5-4 to TRBJ2-1; D is unresolved. V was pared by 1 base and J by 9 bases, with 8 bases between. The CDR3 is made up of 12 amino acids. Per germline, CDR1 SGHNT and CDR2 YYREEE (reference sequence). The CDR3 nucleotides read TGTGCCAGCAGCTTGACTCTAGGTGAGCAGTTCTTC. Its translation is CASSLTLGEQFF.

The chain employs TRBV13 and TRBJ2-5, with 7 bases identical to TRBD2. Germline V gene sequence: CDR1 PRHDT, CDR2 FYEKMQ (reference sequence). This CDR3 is 14 amino acids long. Trimming cost V 5 bases and J 3 bases; bases outside gene matches: 6. This chain's CDR3 is CASSSGTTKETQYF. In nucleotides, the CDR3 is TGTGCCAGCAGCAGCGGGACTACGAAAGAGACCCAGTACTTC.

The gene calls are TRBV7-3 and TRBJ2-1; TRBD2 might be the D (7 bases). The ends were cut back, 2 bases at V and 8 bases at J, with 16 bases in the middle. The CDR3 consists of 15 residues. Germline CDR1 SGHTA, CDR2 FQGTGA. The CDR3 here is CASSLEWGGSYEQFF. The CDR3 bases are TGTGCCAGCAGCTTAGAGTGGGGGGGCAGCTATGAGCAGTTCTTC.

This chain connects TRBV7-2 to TRBJ1-1; no definite D call. The CDR3 length is 17 residues. The V gene lost 3 bases and the J gene lost 8 bases, with 25 bases spanning the gap. In germline, CDR1 is SGHTA, CDR2 FQGNSA. CDR3 DNA sequence: TGTGCCAGCAGCTTTTCTTTATTGCTAAAGGAAGAGCGAGAAGCTTTCTTT. Encoded protein: CASSFSLLLKEEREAFF.